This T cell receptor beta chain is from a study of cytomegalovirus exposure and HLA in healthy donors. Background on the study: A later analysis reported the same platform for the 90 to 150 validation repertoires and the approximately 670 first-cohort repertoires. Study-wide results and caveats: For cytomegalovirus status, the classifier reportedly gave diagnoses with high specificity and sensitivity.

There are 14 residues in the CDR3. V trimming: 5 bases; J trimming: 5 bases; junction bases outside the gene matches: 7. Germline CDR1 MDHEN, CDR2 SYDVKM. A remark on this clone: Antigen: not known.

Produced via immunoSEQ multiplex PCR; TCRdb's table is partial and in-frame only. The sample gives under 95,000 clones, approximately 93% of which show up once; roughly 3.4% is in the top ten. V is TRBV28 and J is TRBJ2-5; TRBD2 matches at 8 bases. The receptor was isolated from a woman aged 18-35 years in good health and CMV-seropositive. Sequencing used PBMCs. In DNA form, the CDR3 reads TGTGCCAGCAGTCTGCCGGGACTAGTGGAGACCCAGTACTTC. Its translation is CASSLPGLVETQYF.